This TCR beta chain is drawn from a study of T cell repertoires in cytomegalovirus infection. The study's findings and limits: CMV carriers having the relevant HLA were flagged by cumulative public TCR beta family frequency.

Comments on this clonotype: Its antigen is still unknown. At one end, the junction sequence differs from germline, possibly due to a read error.

TCRdb independently ran MiXCR on the reads; one entry per CDR3 protein. The table records about 24,000 distinct CDR3 sequences, around 21% of them present only once. Sequencing used CD8+ T cells from cultured PBMCs, obtained from culture after CMV antigen stimulation. This sequence originates from a human donor in good health (CMV status not recorded). Some clones in this sample may be carry-over from other donors' samples.

The CDR3 here is CANSYSFQRGGKDEQFF. CDR3 in DNA: TGTGCCAACAGTTACTCGTTCCAGCGGGGGGGGAAGGATGAGCAGTTCTTC. The genes are TRBV6-6 and TRBJ2-1, with TRBD2 matching over 10 bases. This CDR3 spans 17 amino acids. Germline V gene sequence: CDR1 MNHNY, CDR2 SVGAGI (reference sequence).